This T cell receptor (beta chain) was sequenced in a study of shared clonotypes between healthy human individuals (TCRdb year 2020). With respect to the entire study: The cohort included three men and two women between 18 and 49 years of age. For each donor, CD4 naive and CD4 memory were each given three plates, CD8 naive was given two plates, and CD8 memory was given one plate. To estimate repertoire size and how much clonotypes are shared between individuals, the study performed deep sequencing of blood TCR repertoires from a handful of healthy adults. Libraries were prepared and TCR repertoires were sequenced by different laboratories using diverse techniques, in order to increase sequencing depth and limit assay-specific biases. Per donor, leukapheresis produced somewhere between about 0.9 and 9 billion PBMCs. The investigation overall reported the following: Rarefaction of sorted-subset datasets indicated incomplete sequencing despite the large sequencing depth. Because the study included only a small number of donors, the genetic and exposure-history diversity represented was limited. Sharing across a few donors was observed for approximately 5% of naive CD4, 3.5% of naive CD8, around 2.5% of memory CD4, and around 0.42% of memory CD8 clonotypes. Pairwise subsampling indicated that sequencing depth was expected to affect the degree of clonotype sharing among donors. Estimated clonotype richness was generally larger for naive than for memory subsets. Only blood was sampled, and tissue TCR repertoires likely differ from those in blood. Compared with non-shared clonotypes, clonotypes shared by all four sorted-subset donors had higher generation probabilities.

V and J lose 4 bases and 7 bases, and a span of 20 bases separates them. The germline V gene gives CDR1 as SGHDN and CDR2 as FVKESK. From the cysteine up to the phenylalanine, the CDR3 has a length of 15 residues. The sequence is cut down to CDR3 DNA, 45 bases in frame from base 1. On this clone: The target of this receptor is not known. Nothing much larger sits one base from this clone, and base qualities are not available.

Donors were healthy HIV-negative adults with no recently reported acute infections or vaccinations. Every donor was a Caucasian adult living in Nashville, Tennessee, USA. CD4+ T cells were enriched through magnetic negative selection, after which naive cells were positively selected on CD45RA and the remaining negative fraction served as the memory subset. Blood was obtained by leukapheresis, after which PBMCs were separated by Ficoll-Histopaque density gradient centrifugation and cryopreserved in liquid nitrogen vapor phase. Analytical flow cytometry was used to check the purity and quantity of each magnetically sorted T cell population. Genomic DNA was isolated from each sorted fraction and quantified by UV absorbance on a Nanodrop 2000c. TCR CDR3 regions were amplified from genomic DNA by multiplex PCR using the deep immunoSEQ assay. Extracted genomic DNA from each cell subset was distributed evenly across all wells of several immunoSEQ 96-well plates, and each plate was treated as a replicate. For sorted subsets, around 200 ng genomic DNA, equal to about 30,000 T cell genomes, was loaded into each replicate PCR. Purified libraries were quantified with a Qubit 3.0 fluorometer, sized on a Bioanalyzer 2100, and re-quantified with the KAPA Library Quantification kit. Every immunoSEQ 96-well plate was sequenced on a dedicated single-read 150-cycle Illumina NextSeq 550 flow cell. The study's own analysis went as follows. Because the immunoSEQ output held only junctional sequences and lacked quality scores, the filtering could not match the filtering applied to full-length reads. Sequences were annotated with PyIR, a Python wrapper for IgBLAST v1.9, and V/J genes and CDR3 were assigned using IMGT germline references. Reads were filtered out if the reads had weak V/J assignments (E-value above 1e-6), no CDR3, stop codons, out-of-frame junctions, or ambiguous translated residues. V3J clonotypes were defined as sequences sharing an identical inferred V gene, J gene, and CDR3 amino acid sequence. The percentage overlap between two repertoires was calculated by dividing the number of shared unique clonotypes by the size of the smaller repertoire. Richness of each repertoire was evaluated using RTK rarefaction, the Chao1 estimator, and Recon v2.1 estimates of unobserved clonotypes. Generation probabilities for all TCRbeta clonotypes obtained by the gDNA method from a few donors were computed using OLGA. TCRdb's version of the immuneACCESS table is confined to in-frame rearrangements and falls short of the full clone set. An unresolved V gene accounts for under half of the shortfall where checked; the remainder is of unknown origin. The V and J calls and clone size are taken from that table; D and trimming were inferred from the DNA. Across this sample there are millions of clones, with approximately 95% seen only once. Jointly, the top ten make up 0.13% of the sample.

The specimen was naive CD4+ T cells sorted from blood. The cell subset or site label here, explained by the study, means: CD45RA+ positively selected. The source is a man between 18 and 35 years old in good health. The sequence links TRBV14 to TRBJ2-7, with TRBD2 perhaps the D gene, on 5 matching bases. This receptor carries the CDR3 CASSPLGEGEWEQYF. The sequence in DNA is TGTGCCAGCAGCCCCCTCGGGGAAGGCGAGTGGGAGCAGTACTTC.